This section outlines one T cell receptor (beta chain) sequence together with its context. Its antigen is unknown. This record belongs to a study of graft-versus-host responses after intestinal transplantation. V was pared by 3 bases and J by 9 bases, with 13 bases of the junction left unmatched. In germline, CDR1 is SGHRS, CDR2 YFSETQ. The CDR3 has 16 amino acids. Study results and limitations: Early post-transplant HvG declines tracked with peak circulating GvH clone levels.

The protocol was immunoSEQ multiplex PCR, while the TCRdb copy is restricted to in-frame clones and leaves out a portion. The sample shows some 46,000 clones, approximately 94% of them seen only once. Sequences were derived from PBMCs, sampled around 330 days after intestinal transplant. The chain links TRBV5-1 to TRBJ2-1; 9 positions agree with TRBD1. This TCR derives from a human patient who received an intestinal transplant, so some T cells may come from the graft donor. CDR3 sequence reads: CASSWTGDIQKGEQFF. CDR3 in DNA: TGCGCCAGCAGCTGGACAGGGGATATCCAGAAGGGTGAGCAGTTCTTC. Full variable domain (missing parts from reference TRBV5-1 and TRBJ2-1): KAGVTQTPRYLIKTRGQQVTLSCSPISGHRSVSWYQQTPGQGLQFLFEYFSETQRNKGNFPGRFSGRQFSNSRSEMNVSTLELGDSALYLCASSWTGDIQKGEQFFGPGTRLTVL.